The following is a TCR beta chain sequence with its context. Its specificity is not known. Repertoires were generated with immunoSEQ multiplex PCR, while TCRdb's copy carries only in-frame clones and drops some. The data show some 1 million clones, 65% to 80% seen once. This sample was taken from a study of shared clonotypes between healthy human individuals. Points from the study as a whole: The sharing of about 5% of naive CD4 clonotypes was seen across a handful of donors.

Between the trimmed V and J ends, which lost 2 bases and 1 base, there was a span of 14 bases. Germline lookup yields CDR1 MNHNS and CDR2 SASEGT. The CDR3 runs 16 residues. The TCR was taken from a man aged 18 to 30 in good health. Sequenced input: memory CD4+ T cells sorted from blood. The subset denotes: CD45RA-negative fraction. The rearrangement joins TRBV6-1 to TRBJ1-1; perhaps TRBD1 as D (6 bases). CDR3: CASSELPGDGNTEAFF. Here the CDR3 DNA reads TGTGCCAGCAGTGAACTACCAGGGGATGGGAACACTGAAGCTTTCTTT.